The clone carrying this T cell receptor beta chain has just a few counts. This record belongs to a study of patients and donors after allogeneic stem cell transplantation. CDR3 length: 17 residues. Germline-derived CDR1 and CDR2 are SQVTM and ANQGSEA. Between the trimmed V and J ends, which lost 5 bases and 6 bases, there was a span of 26 bases. TCRdb fed the RT-PCR reads into MiXCR, producing one record per CDR3 protein. Here the sample spans about 960,000 distinct CDR3 sequences, about a sixth being singletons. The sequence was collected from a human donor who was either an allogeneic HSCT recipient or a stem cell or donor lymphocyte infusion donor (not recorded which). It is not recorded whose cells these are; they may come from a transplant donor. The sequenced sample was blood, either unsorted or a sorted T cell fraction (not recorded which). The V and J genes are TRBV29-1 and TRBJ2-1; the D gene is possibly TRBD1 (6 bases). The CDR3 loop is CSVLEWHTQPRGNEQFF. The CDR3 nucleotides are TGCAGCGTTTTAGAGTGGCATACTCAACCCAGGGGCAATGAGCAGTTCTTC.